This T cell receptor beta chain came from a study of CD8+ T cells in alopecia areata. Looking at the study overall: Roughly 6-11-week-old female C3H/HeJ mice were grafted with skin from spontaneously alopecic approximately 6-13-month-old C3H/HeJ graft donors.

Trimming cost V 0 bases and J 4 bases, with 2 bases left between them. Germline V gives CDR1 SGHSN, CDR2 HYEKVE. There are 11 residues in the CDR3. Sorting of pooled cutaneous lymph node cells was based on CD4, CD8alpha, NKG2D, NKG2ACE and other markers. RNA was isolated and reverse transcribed to cDNA, the sequencing template. The data were produced by immunoSEQ multiplex PCR, yet TCRdb's version contains in-frame clones alone and is incomplete. This repertoire holds over 250,000 clones, and none appear only once. Study-level findings and limits: Scalp sample data also include resident alphabeta T cells from normal skin. For lesional scalp, especially alopecia totalis/universalis, clonality was higher than in normal scalp.

This clone has a count of ten or more. What it binds is unknown. Gene names and germline refer to mouse. The CDR3 end is not reached by the read, which stops 4 residues before it; the germline J gene fills it in. The same CDR3 is also encoded by other DNA sequences in this sample. Sequencing was done on a sample of CD4+ T cells sorted from a lymph node. V gene TRBV12-1 combines with J gene TRBJ1-2; no reliable D call. The origin of this receptor is a C3H/HeJ mouse with alopecia areata. The mouse line has the MHC haplotype H2-k. CDR3 DNA, as far as it was read: TGTGCCAGCTCTCTCCTCTCC. Its protein is CASSLLS. The CDR3 reads in full as CASSLLSDYTF.